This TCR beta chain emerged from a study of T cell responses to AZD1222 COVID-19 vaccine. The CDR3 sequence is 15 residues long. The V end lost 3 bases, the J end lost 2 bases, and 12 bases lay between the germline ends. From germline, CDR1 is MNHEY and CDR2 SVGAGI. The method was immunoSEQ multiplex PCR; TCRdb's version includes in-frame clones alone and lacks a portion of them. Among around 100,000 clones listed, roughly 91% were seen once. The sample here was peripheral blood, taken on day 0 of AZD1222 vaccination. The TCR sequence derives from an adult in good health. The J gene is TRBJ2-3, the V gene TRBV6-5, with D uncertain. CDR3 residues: CASSYFGYSTDTQYF. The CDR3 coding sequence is TGTGCCAGCAGTTATTTTGGCTATTCCACAGATACGCAGTATTTT.